The present TCR beta chain was sequenced within a study of T cells after yellow fever vaccination. Study findings and constraints: Boosting was followed by the reappearance of most primary-vaccination clones (about 96% CD4, about 88% CD8). A limited proportion of clonotypes was detected within both the CD4 and CD8 compartments.

Regarding this clonotype: As yet, its antigen is unknown.

V lost 4 bases to trimming and J lost 0 bases, with 10 bases between them. CDR3 length: 14 residues. Looked up from germline, CDR1 is SGHRS and CDR2 is YFSETQ. In making TCR cDNA, 5'RACE template switching added a universal primer site and UMIs to it. TCRdb passed the 5' RACE reads through MiXCR, listing each CDR3 protein once. This repertoire shows a few hundred thousand distinct CDR3 sequences, roughly 10% found once; its top ten account for 18%. The TCR originated in a man between 18 and 35 years old who received the YFV17D yellow fever vaccine. The source was PBMCs, collected on the day of the first yellow fever vaccination. The V and J genes are TRBV5-1 and TRBJ2-5; D unclear. CDR3 DNA sequence: TGCGCCAGCAGCATCCGTAGCAACCAAGAGACCCAGTACTTC. Protein product: CASSIRSNQETQYF.